This T cell receptor (beta chain) was obtained from a study of cytomegalovirus exposure and HLA in healthy donors. Looked up from germline, CDR1 is SGHRS and CDR2 is YFSETQ. CDR3 length equals 13 residues. J was trimmed by 6 bases and V by 0 bases; bases with no gene match: 1. The study ran its PCR with 60 Vbeta and 13 Jbeta primers. TCRdb keeps only in-frame clones here, not all; method: immunoSEQ multiplex PCR. The repertoire includes roughly 110,000 clones, around 80% of them detected once, and about 2.3% sits in the top ten. As to this clone: Its antigen remains unknown.

Study-wide results and limits: One cluster of highly shared sequence variants probably arose as a sequencing artifact.

This clonotype was sampled from a man in his forties in good health and CMV-seronegative. The specimen sequenced was PBMCs. The V gene is TRBV5-1, the J gene TRBJ1-2; 8 bases align to TRBD1. DNA of the CDR3: TGCGCCAGCAGCTTGGCGGACAGGGATGGCTACACCTTC. This translates into CASSLADRDGYTF.